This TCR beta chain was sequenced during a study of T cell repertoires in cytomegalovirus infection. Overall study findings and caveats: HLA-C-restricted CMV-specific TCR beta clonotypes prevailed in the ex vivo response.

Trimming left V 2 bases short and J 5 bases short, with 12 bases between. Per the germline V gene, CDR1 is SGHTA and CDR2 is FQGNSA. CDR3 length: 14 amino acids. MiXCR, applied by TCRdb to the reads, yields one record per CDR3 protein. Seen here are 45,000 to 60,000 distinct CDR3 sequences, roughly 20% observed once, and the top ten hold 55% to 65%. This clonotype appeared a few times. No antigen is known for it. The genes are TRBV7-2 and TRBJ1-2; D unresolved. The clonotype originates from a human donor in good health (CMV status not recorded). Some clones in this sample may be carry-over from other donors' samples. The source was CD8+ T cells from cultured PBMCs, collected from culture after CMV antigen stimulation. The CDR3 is CASSLSDGSYGYTF. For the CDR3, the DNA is TGTGCCAGCAGCTTATCGGACGGCTCGTATGGCTACACCTTC.